Reported below is one T cell receptor beta chain. No antigen is known for it. Base-call qualities are not available, and no considerably larger clone is one nucleotide away. These data belong to a study of blood T cell repertoires in COVID-19 (dated by TCRdb to the early 2020s). The study in broad terms: Collaborator samples came from the United States, Italy and Spain and covered acute and convalescent phases of COVID-19. A de-identified subject ID, COVID-19 status, age in years and sex were almost always included in the sample metadata. The samples were drawn from the first 160 participants of the ongoing ImmuneRACE study and from under 1,500 subjects provided by 6 global collaborators. Where available, HLA class I and class II types were taken from metadata supplied by the sample provider and were not determined by assay-based typing. The prospective study material was composed of cDNA or gDNA derived from T cells, B-cell-depleted T cells, or PBMCs. Deeply sampled blood TCRbeta repertoires from subjects exposed to, actively infected with, or recovered from COVID-19 were included in the dataset. A freely available public database, intended as a resource for researchers studying the immune response to SARS-CoV-2, is where the repertoires were released. Beyond this particular receptor, the publication reports: Clinical and demographic metadata were provided uncurated, with the amount varying by source and participant.

Samples from volunteer blood donors who had recovered from COVID-19 were contributed by a second Seattle source. Collaborating institutions collected whole blood in K2EDTA tubes following their own protocols. For TCRbeta analysis, collaborators shipped samples in one of three forms: frozen whole blood, isolated PBMCs, or DNA extracted from either of those sample types. The CDR3, from cysteine to phenylalanine, totals 15 residues. Here the CDR3 DNA is all that survives: 45 bases in frame from base 1. The germline V gene gives CDR1 as SGHRS and CDR2 as YFSETQ. V is trimmed back by 1 base and J by 7 bases, and the junction contains 10 bases that no gene match accounts for. The immunoSEQ Assay, a bias-controlled multiplex PCR, was used to amplify TCRbeta CDR3 regions from genomic DNA. The published analysis was carried out like this. Within the assay, amplification of reference gene primers was used to estimate how many nucleated cells each sample contained. To quantify the absolute abundance of each unique TCRbeta CDR3 rearrangement, sequence reads were collapsed and filtered. Productive Simpson clonality was computed per sample as the square root of Simpson's diversity index over productive rearrangements. TCRdb took this table from immuneACCESS and kept in-frame rearrangements with V and J called. Such tables lack part of the clones; where checked against another copy, unresolved V genes explain under half of the gap, and the rest is unexplained. That table supplies the V and J calls and clone size; D and trimming were determined from the DNA. Present in this sample are some 200,000 clones, 84% of which were seen just once. Approximately 1.5% of the sample comes from the top ten.

The chain joins TRBV5-1 to TRBJ2-7, with 8 bases aligning to TRBD1. The origin of this receptor is a middle-aged woman who had recovered from COVID-19. Material: peripheral blood. The nucleotide sequence is given as TGCGCCAGCAGCTTGCAGGGGGCCGAAGGAGGGGAGCAGTACTTC. Its protein is CASSLQGAEGGEQYF.